These 29 T cell receptor beta chains were all obtained from the same sample, sequenced in a study of T cells after yellow fever vaccination. TCRdb reanalysed the 5' RACE reads using MiXCR and keeps one entry per CDR3 protein. This sample has over 150,000 distinct CDR3 sequences, with approximately 6.8% found just once. The source material was CD4+ T cells sorted from PBMCs, sampled about 5 days after the first yellow fever vaccination. The receptors stem from a man younger than 35 who received the YFV17D yellow fever vaccine.

This CDR3 reads CASSQDFLGGGYTF. In DNA form, the CDR3 reads TGCGCCAGCAGCCAAGATTTTTTGGGGGGTGGCTACACCTTC. This rearrangement joins TRBV4-3 to TRBJ1-2, with D possibly matching TRBD1 (5 bases). CDR1 is LGHNA and CDR2 is YSLEER in the germline V gene. V shed 0 bases and J shed 7 bases, with 12 bases lying between them. The CDR3 sequence is 14 residues long.

On this clonotype: A much larger clone lies a single base off, so this may be a read error. The rearrangement links TRBV7-2 to TRBJ2-3, with D perhaps TRBD2 (5 bases). Germline CDR1 reads SGHTA; CDR2 reads FQGNSA. CDR3 length: 14 amino acids. Here the CDR3 reads CASSARGLTDTRYF. The CDR3 nucleotides are TGTGCCAGCAGCGCCCGGGGTCTCACAGATACGCGGTATTTT. The variable domain in full, completed from reference TRBV7-2 and TRBJ2-3, reads GAGVSQSPSNKVTEKGKDVELRCDPISGHTALYWYRQSLGQGLEFLIYFQGNSAPDKSGLPSDRFSAERTGGSVSTLTIQRTQQEDSAVYLCASSARGLTDTRYFGPGTRLTVL.

This clonotype occurred many times. The chain carries TRBV5-1 and TRBJ2-5; no reliable D call. V was trimmed by 1 base and J by 4 bases, leaving 8 bases between them. Germline assignment: CDR1 SGHRS and CDR2 YFSETQ. The length of the CDR3 is 13 residues. CDR3 bases: TGCGCCAGCAGCTTGACGGACGGAGAGACCCAGTACTTC. Amino acids: CASSLTDGETQYF.

The gene calls are TRBV6-5 and TRBJ1-6, with unresolved D. From germline, CDR1 is MNHEY and CDR2 SVGAGI. This CDR3 contains 19 residues. V was clipped by 4 bases and J by 0 bases, with 19 bases between them. This CDR3 is CASSSFTDFSSSYNSPLHF. The CDR3 DNA is TGTGCCAGCAGTTCGTTTACGGACTTTAGTAGCTCCTATAATTCACCCCTCCACTTT.

The rearrangement uses TRBV7-2 and TRBJ2-5; D not certain. CDR1 SGHTA and CDR2 FQGNSA come from the germline V gene. Trimming took off 0 bases at V and 7 bases at J, with 9 bases between the two ends. The CDR3 length is 13 residues. CDR3 protein: CASSLAEGGTQYF. DNA for the CDR3: TGTGCCAGCAGCTTAGCCGAAGGCGGGACCCAGTACTTC. The full variable domain, its missing parts supplied by reference TRBV7-2 and TRBJ2-5, is GAGVSQSPSNKVTEKGKDVELRCDPISGHTALYWYRQSLGQGLEFLIYFQGNSAPDKSGLPSDRFSAERTGGSVSTLTIQRTQQEDSAVYLCASSLAEGGTQYFGPGTRLLVL.

The table lists this clonotype with many counts. The rearrangement uses TRBV4-1 and TRBJ2-3; 9 nucleotides match TRBD2. This CDR3 has 17 amino acids. The trim removed 4 bases at V and 4 bases at J, leaving 12 bases unmatched. Germline V gives CDR1 MGHRA, CDR2 YSYEKL. The CDR3 spells CASSPSRLAGTADTQYF. In DNA form, the CDR3 reads TGCGCCAGCAGCCCCTCTAGGCTAGCGGGGACGGCAGATACGCAGTATTTT.

This clonotype was observed a handful of times. The rearrangement joins TRBV6-2 or TRBV6-3 to TRBJ2-1; D possibly corresponds to TRBD1 (6 bases). This CDR3 is 14 amino acids long. V lost 10 bases and J lost 0, with 13 bases in between. Looked up from germline, CDR1 is MNHEY and CDR2 is SVGEGT. This chain's CDR3 is CANRTESSYNEQFF. CDR3 in DNA: TGTGCCAACCGGACAGAAAGCTCCTACAATGAGCAGTTCTTC.

This clonotype has only a few counts. The chain carries TRBV9 and TRBJ2-2, with 9 positions matching TRBD2. Trimming removed 3 bases from V and 2 bases from J; junction bases left unmatched: 8. Germline V CDR1 and CDR2: SGDLS, YYNGEE. This CDR3 region has 17 residues. This chain's CDR3 is CASSDVAGAFNTGELFF. In DNA, the CDR3 is TGTGCCAGCAGCGACGTAGCGGGGGCCTTCAACACCGGGGAGCTGTTTTTT.

This clonotype has at least ten counts. This sequence joins TRBV5-1 and TRBJ2-1; D possibly uses TRBD1 or TRBD2 (6 bases each). The CDR3 runs to 17 residues. The germline V gene encodes CDR1 SGHRS and CDR2 YFSETQ. Trimming removed 0 bases at V and 5 bases at J, with 18 bases between. The CDR3 is CASSLGASGGRHNEQFF. CDR3 nucleotides: TGCGCCAGCAGCTTGGGGGCGTCCGGGGGCCGGCACAATGAGCAGTTCTTC.

Ten or more counts support this clonotype. The chain carries TRBV24-1 and TRBJ2-3; weak D call: TRBD1 (5 bases). CDR3 length equals 15 residues. The V gene lost 9 bases and the J gene lost 0 bases, with 15 bases spanning the gap. Looked up from germline, CDR1 is KGHDR and CDR2 is SFDVKD. CDR3 nucleotides: TGTGCCACCGGACCCGGACATACTAGCACAGATACGCAGTATTTT. This gives the protein CATGPGHTSTDTQYF.

This clonotype was recorded many times. The chain joins TRBV11-2 to TRBJ2-1, with TRBD2 matching over 8 bases. This CDR3 has 15 amino acids. V shed 7 bases, J shed 8 bases, and the junction held 13 bases outside the gene matches. In germline, CDR1 is SGHAT, CDR2 FQNNGV. The CDR3 DNA follows: TGTGCCAGCACCAGACGGGAGCGGGGGCCCCATGAGCAGTTCTTC. It yields the protein CASTRRERGPHEQFF.

In this sample, this clonotype turned up many times. Written as DNA, the CDR3 is TGCGCCAGCAGTGACGGCGGCACCTACGAGCAGTACTTC. It specifies CASSDGGTYEQYF. V and J are TRBV10-1 and TRBJ2-7; D call uncertain. This CDR3 comprises 13 residues. V lost 3 bases and J 2 bases, leaving 8 bases between the germline ends. Looked up from germline, CDR1 is WNHNN and CDR2 is SYGVQD (reference sequence).

This clonotype appeared a few times. The rearrangement links TRBV13 to TRBJ2-7; TRBD2 aligns across 11 bases. Germline CDR1 PRHDT, CDR2 FYEKMQ (reference sequence). This CDR3 region has 23 residues. The V segment lost 5 bases and the J segment 4 bases; nucleotides outside the gene matches: 31. The CDR3 loop reads CASSRIPLLAGEVTARILYEQYV. CDR3 DNA: TGTGCCAGCAGCCGTATTCCCCTACTAGCGGGGGAAGTAACAGCTCGTATTTTATACGAGCAGTACGTC.

This clonotype was detected a few times. DNA of the CDR3: TGTGCCAGCAGTGAAGTCCCAGTCACCTACGAGCAGTACTTC. Translated, it gives CASSEVPVTYEQYF. This chain connects TRBV6-1 to TRBJ2-7; D gene ambiguous. Trimming took off 1 base at V and 2 bases at J, with 9 bases between the two ends. There are 14 residues in the CDR3. Germline values: CDR1 MNHNS, CDR2 SASEGT.

This clonotype was detected ten times or more. The chain recombines TRBV7-2 with TRBJ1-3; possible D gene TRBD1, 5 bases. This CDR3 has 13 residues. The V gene's germline CDR1 is SGHTA and CDR2 FQGNSA. V was pared by 1 base and J by 4 bases, with 5 bases between. Here the CDR3 DNA reads TGTGCCAGCAGCTTAGGGGGGGGAAACACCATATATTTT. It encodes CASSLGGGNTIYF. The variable domain in full, with the rest retrieved from reference TRBV7-2 and TRBJ1-3, is GAGVSQSPSNKVTEKGKDVELRCDPISGHTALYWYRQSLGQGLEFLIYFQGNSAPDKSGLPSDRFSAERTGGSVSTLTIQRTQQEDSAVYLCASSLGGGNTIYFGEGSWLTVV.

In this sample, this clonotype turned up a few times. The chain uses TRBV12-5 and TRBJ2-2, with D possibly matching TRBD2 (6 bases). Germline V gene data show CDR1 as LGHNT and CDR2 as FRNRAP. Trimming shortened V by 4 bases and J by 5 bases, and 20 bases separated the two germline ends. This CDR3 spans 17 amino acids. The chain's CDR3 is CASGSILGDWATGELFF. The CDR3 nucleotides read TGTGCTAGTGGTTCAATCCTCGGGGACTGGGCGACCGGGGAGCTGTTTTTT.

The chain combines TRBV6-2 or TRBV6-3 with TRBJ1-4; D is possibly TRBD1 (6 bases). In germline, CDR1 is MNHEY, CDR2 SVGEGT. The CDR3 totals 14 residues. V was pared by 6 bases and J by 7 bases, with 15 bases between. The CDR3 spells CASSRYREGEKLFF. Written as DNA, the CDR3 is TGTGCCAGCAGCCGGTACAGGGAGGGTGAAAAACTGTTTTTT.

This clonotype turned up a few times. The genes are TRBV7-6 and TRBJ1-2; D unresolved. V was cut by 3 bases and J by 2 bases, with 13 bases left in between. Germline assignment: CDR1 SGHVS and CDR2 FNYEAQ. The CDR3 sequence is 15 residues long. The DNA of the CDR3 is TGTGCCAGCAGCTTTCGTGGGAACGGGAACTATGGCTACACCTTC. Protein product: CASSFRGNGNYGYTF.

This sequence joins TRBV7-9 and TRBJ2-3; D assignment may be TRBD1 or TRBD2 (5 bases each). The germline CDR1 and CDR2 sequences are SEHNR and FQNEAQ (reference sequence). Between the trimmed V and J ends, which lost 5 bases and 0 bases, there was a span of 15 bases. The CDR3 extends over 16 amino acids. DNA of the CDR3: TGTGCCAGCAGCCGTCGGGCGTGGGACAGCACAGATACGCAGTATTTT. This gives the protein CASSRRAWDSTDTQYF. Looking up the rest from reference TRBV7-9 and TRBJ2-3 gives the full variable domain: DTGVSQNPRHKITKRGQNVTFRCDPISEHNRLYWYRQTLGQGPEFLTYFQNEAQLEKSRLLSDRFSAERPKGSFSTLEIQRTEQGDSAMYLCASSRRAWDSTDTQYFGPGTRLTVL.

The rearrangement joins TRBV7-9 to TRBJ1-1; D gene unclear. V gave up 5 bases and J gave up 5 bases, with 6 bases separating them. Germline-derived CDR1 and CDR2 are SEHNR and FQNEAQ (reference sequence). The CDR3 extends over 11 amino acids. The CDR3 spells CASSAWTEAFF. The CDR3 region has the DNA TGTGCCAGCAGCGCGTGGACTGAAGCTTTCTTT.

This sequence joins TRBV7-2 and TRBJ1-4; D not certain. V lost 1 base and J lost 4, with 7 bases in between. Looked up from germline, CDR1 is SGHTA and CDR2 is FQGNSA. The CDR3 is made up of 14 amino acids. In DNA, the CDR3 is TGTGCCAGCAGCTTAGTATACAGTAATGAAAAACTGTTTTTT. Its translation: CASSLVYSNEKLFF. Full variable domain (rest looked up from reference TRBV7-2 and TRBJ1-4): GAGVSQSPSNKVTEKGKDVELRCDPISGHTALYWYRQSLGQGLEFLIYFQGNSAPDKSGLPSDRFSAERTGGSVSTLTIQRTQQEDSAVYLCASSLVYSNEKLFFGSGTQLSVL.

This clonotype was seen repeatedly, ten times or more. V and J are TRBV15 and TRBJ1-1; no firm D call. Trimming removed 0 bases from V and 0 bases from J, with 11 bases in between. The CDR3 covers 16 residues. The germline CDR1 and CDR2 sequences are LNHNV and YYDKDF (reference sequence). The CDR3 DNA is TGTGCCACCAGCAGAGACCCGCTTGGGTTGAACACTGAAGCTTTCTTT. It yields the protein CATSRDPLGLNTEAFF.

This clonotype has a count of ten or more. CDR3 nucleotide sequence: TGTGCCAGCAGCGGAACAGCTGGGCTCGTCCGTTCGGAGACCCAGTACTTC. Its translation is CASSGTAGLVRSETQYF. The chain combines TRBV7-9 with TRBJ2-5, with D unclear. Between the trimmed V and J ends, which lost 5 bases and 5 bases, there was a span of 24 bases. The CDR3 length is 17 residues. In germline, CDR1 is SEHNR, CDR2 FQNEAQ (reference sequence). The full variable domain, rest sourced from reference TRBV7-9 and TRBJ2-5, is DTGVSQNPRHKITKRGQNVTFRCDPISEHNRLYWYRQTLGQGPEFLTYFQNEAQLEKSRLLSDRFSAERPKGSFSTLEIQRTEQGDSAMYLCASSGTAGLVRSETQYFGPGTRLLVL.

This clonotype was recorded many times. The CDR3 region is CASSELQGADTQYF. The CDR3 bases are TGCGCCAGCAGCGAACTGCAGGGTGCAGATACGCAGTATTTT. V gene TRBV5-1 combines with J gene TRBJ2-3; TRBD1 might be the D (5 bases). Between the trimmed V and J ends, which lost 4 bases and 4 bases, there was a span of 13 bases. CDR1 is SGHRS and CDR2 is YFSETQ in the germline V gene. The CDR3 runs to 14 residues.

This clonotype was counted between two and nine times. The chain recombines TRBV29-1 with TRBJ2-5; TRBD2 agrees at 7 bases. CDR1 is SQVTM and CDR2 is ANQGSEA in the germline V gene. V shed 2 bases and J 0 bases; nucleotides not matched to a gene: 6. This CDR3 region has 15 residues. CDR3 amino acids: CSVEFQTSYQETQYF. In nucleotides, the CDR3 is TGCAGCGTTGAATTCCAGACTAGCTACCAAGAGACCCAGTACTTC.

This clonotype came up many times. Here the CDR3 DNA reads TGTGCCAGCAGCTTAGCGGGACGGCTTAATGAAAAACTGTTTTTT. This encodes CASSLAGRLNEKLFF. The chain couples TRBV7-9 to TRBJ1-4; D may be TRBD1 (5 bases). Trimming left V 0 bases short and J 4 bases short, with 9 bases between. There are 15 residues in the CDR3. Per germline, CDR1 SEHNR and CDR2 FQNEAQ (reference sequence).

The V and J genes are TRBV5-1 and TRBJ1-5; D might be TRBD1 (6 bases). From germline, CDR1 is SGHRS and CDR2 YFSETQ. The V gene lost 0 bases and the J gene lost 6 bases, with 13 bases spanning the gap. This CDR3 has 15 residues. CDR3 DNA: TGCGCCAGCAGCTTGGATGGGGGCCTTGCTCAGCCCCAGCATTTT. It encodes CASSLDGGLAQPQHF. Using reference TRBV5-1 and TRBJ1-5 for the parts outside the CDR3, the full variable domain is KAGVTQTPRYLIKTRGQQVTLSCSPISGHRSVSWYQQTPGQGLQFLFEYFSETQRNKGNFPGRFSGRQFSNSRSEMNVSTLELGDSALYLCASSLDGGLAQPQHFGDGTRLSIL.

This clonotype was detected only a few times. This chain uses TRBV7-2 with TRBJ2-2; D gene uncertain. V was pared by 2 bases and J by 0 bases, with 7 bases between. The germline V gene has CDR1 SGHTA and CDR2 FQGNSA. This CDR3 is built from 15 residues. The CDR3 protein is CASSLRLSNTGELFF. In DNA form, the CDR3 reads TGTGCCAGCAGCTTAAGGCTTTCGAACACCGGGGAGCTGTTTTTT.

The chain is built from TRBV7-8 and TRBJ1-2; TRBD1 matches at 11 bases. Germline trimming cut 5 bases from V and 8 bases from J; bases unmatched to any gene: 4. CDR1 and CDR2 from the germline V gene are SGHVS and FQNEAQ. This CDR3 has 13 amino acids. CDR3 residues: CASSLGTGGGYTF. CDR3 DNA: TGTGCCAGCAGCCTGGGGACAGGGGGAGGCTACACCTTC.